A single sample is the source of the 20 T cell receptor beta chains below, sequenced in a study of T cells in Graves' hyperthyroidism and ophthalmopathy. Amplification of TCR beta CDR3 regions was performed using RNA transcripts as template. First-round RT-PCR with HTBI primers amplified the TCR CDR3 region. TCRdb ran MiXCR on the multiplex PCR reads and lists one entry per CDR3 protein. The table has approximately 700,000 distinct CDR3 sequences, about 45% seen once. The material sequenced was peripheral blood or thyroid tissue (not recorded which). The receptors derive from an adult man with Graves' disease, either hyperthyroidism or ophthalmopathy (not recorded which).

The J gene is TRBJ2-7, the V gene TRBV7-8; 10 positions agree with TRBD1. The J segment lost 5 bases and the V segment lost 5 bases, leaving 9 bases of the junction unmatched. The CDR3 loop spans 15 amino acids. Germline V gene data show CDR1 as SGHVS and CDR2 as FQNEAQ. In nucleotides, the CDR3 is TGTGCCAGCAGCCTTACCGGGACAGGGGCCAACGAGCAGTACTTC. Its translation is CASSLTGTGANEQYF.

In this sample, this clonotype turned up many times. The genes are TRBV2 and TRBJ2-7, with TRBD2 as a possible D gene (5 bases). The CDR3 extends over 15 amino acids. Trimming removed 6 bases at V and 3 bases at J, with 18 bases between. Germline loops: CDR1 SNHLY, CDR2 FYNNEI. The CDR3 is CASRATEGRLYEQYF. DNA for the CDR3: TGTGCCAGCAGGGCCACCGAGGGAAGGCTCTACGAGCAGTACTTC.

The V call is TRBV7-6, the J call TRBJ2-7; 10 nucleotides match TRBD1. This CDR3 region has 14 residues. The J segment lost 5 bases and the V segment lost 4 bases, leaving 5 bases of the junction unmatched. CDR1 is SGHVS and CDR2 is FNYEAQ in the germline V gene. DNA of the CDR3: TGTGCCAGCAGCTACGGGACAGGGGCTGACGAGCAGTACTTC. Translating it yields CASSYGTGADEQYF.

CDR3 protein: CASSDPGYGNTIYF. CDR3 coding DNA: TGTGCCAGCAGTGACCCCGGCTACGGAAACACCATATATTTT. The chain links TRBV6-4 to TRBJ1-3; no definite D call. Germline V gene lookup returns CDR1 MRHNA and CDR2 SNTAGT. This CDR3 has 14 residues. Trimming took 2 bases from V and 4 from J, leaving 9 bases between them.

The CDR3 loop is CAISDSTGPGGYTF. CDR3 DNA sequence: TGTGCCATCAGTGACTCCACAGGGCCCGGTGGCTACACCTTC. The rearrangement links TRBV10-3 to TRBJ1-2; possibly TRBD1 for D (6 bases). This CDR3 contains 14 residues. The ends were cut back, 3 bases at V and 7 bases at J, with 15 bases in the middle. In germline, CDR1 is ENHRY, CDR2 SYGVKD.

The chain links TRBV19 to TRBJ2-7, with D perhaps TRBD1 (5 bases). The CDR3 covers 13 residues. Germline CDR1 LNHDA, CDR2 SQIVND (reference sequence). Deletions cut 9 bases from V and 2 bases from J, with 14 bases between. In DNA form, the CDR3 reads TGTGCCAGCTCACCACCGACAGCCTACGAGCAGTACTTC. Translation: CASSPPTAYEQYF. The variable domain in full, completed from reference TRBV19 and TRBJ2-7, reads DGGITQSPKYLFRKEGQNVTLSCEQNLNHDAMYWYRQDPGQGLRLIYYSQIVNDFQKGDIAEGYSVSREKKESFPLTVTSAQKNPTAFYLCASSPPTAYEQYFGPGTRLTVT.

V gene TRBV14 combines with J gene TRBJ1-1; D ambiguous. Trimming took 2 bases from V and 1 from J, leaving 5 bases between them. Per germline, CDR1 SGHDN and CDR2 FVKESK. This CDR3 is built from 13 residues. Written as DNA, the CDR3 is TGTGCCAGCAGCCAATTACAGAACACTGAAGCTTTCTTT. Its protein product is CASSQLQNTEAFF.

In regard to this clonotype: The germline gene is not matched at one end of the junction; a read error may be the cause. The chain carries TRBV29-1 and TRBJ2-6; D unclear. In germline, CDR1 is SQVTM, CDR2 ANQGSEA. This CDR3 spans 10 amino acids. CDR3 residues: CSVGDNVLTF. CDR3 nucleotides: TGCAGCGTTGGGGACAACGTCCTGACTTTC.

The CDR3 loop is CASQGRANYGYTF. The CDR3 nucleotides read TGTGCCAGCCAGGGGAGAGCTAACTATGGCTACACCTTC. This chain joins TRBV6-4 and TRBJ1-2; TRBD1 is a possible D gene (6 bases). V was shortened by 8 bases and J by 0 bases, with 10 bases between the two germline ends. Germline CDR1 is MRHNA and CDR2 is SNTAGT. The CDR3 runs to 13 residues.

This chain connects TRBV28 to TRBJ2-7; perhaps TRBD1 as D (5 bases). Between the trimmed V and J ends, which lost 8 bases and 6 bases, there was a span of 20 bases. The CDR3 runs 14 residues. Germline lookup yields CDR1 MDHEN and CDR2 SYDVKM. This CDR3 is CASLGWGVSTEQYF. CDR3 DNA sequence: TGTGCCAGCCTAGGGTGGGGCGTGAGTACCGAGCAGTACTTC.

This clonotype was seen only a few times. This chain links TRBV7-9 with TRBJ2-7, with 11 bases aligning to TRBD2. V lost 1 base to trimming and J lost 4 bases; unmatched junction nucleotides: 3. This CDR3 comprises 15 residues. The germline V gene has CDR1 SEHNR and CDR2 FQNEAQ (reference sequence). The CDR3 bases are TGTGCCAGCAGCTTAGGGTGGACTAGCGGGTACGAGCAGTACTTC. Its protein product is CASSLGWTSGYEQYF.

The CDR3 here is CSVTGGDNEKLFF. CDR3 sequence (DNA): TGCAGCGTTACAGGGGGTGATAATGAAAAACTGTTTTTT. This chain links TRBV29-1 with TRBJ1-4, with 8 nucleotides matching TRBD1. Trimming removed 5 bases from V and 4 bases from J; junction bases left unmatched: 3. CDR3 length: 13 residues. Germline CDR1 SQVTM, CDR2 ANQGSEA.

This chain links TRBV6-6 with TRBJ1-2, with D perhaps matching TRBD1 (5 bases). Deletions cut 5 bases from V and 3 bases from J, with 13 bases between. This CDR3 comprises 14 residues. Germline loops: CDR1 MNHNY, CDR2 SVGAGI (reference sequence). CDR3: CASSMRQSHYGYTF. The CDR3 nucleotides read TGTGCCAGCAGTATGAGACAGTCACACTATGGCTACACCTTC.

J is TRBJ2-5 and V is TRBV12-3 or TRBV12-4, with unresolved D. Trimming cost V 3 bases and J 4 bases, with 12 bases left between them. The CDR3 is 14 residues long. CDR3 loop: CASSFREDPETQYF. In nucleotides, the CDR3 is TGTGCCAGCAGTTTTCGAGAAGACCCAGAGACCCAGTACTTC.

This clonotype was detected a few times. The chain couples TRBV24-1 to TRBJ1-5, with D possibly matching TRBD1 (5 bases). This CDR3 spans 14 amino acids. From germline, CDR1 is KGHDR and CDR2 SFDVKD. V was cut by 3 bases and J by 11 bases, with 16 bases left in between. The chain's CDR3 is CATSDATVCGTQHF. As DNA, the CDR3 is TGTGCCACCAGTGATGCGACAGTTTGTGGAACCCAGCATTTT.

The V gene is TRBV29-1, the J gene TRBJ2-5; 11 bases map to TRBD1. With 6 bases clipped from V and 4 bases from J, the junction kept 7 bases outside the gene matches. The CDR3 loop spans 14 amino acids. Germline V gene lookup returns CDR1 SQVTM and CDR2 ANQGSEA. For the CDR3, the DNA is TGCAGCGTCGTGGACAGGGGGCGCTCAGAGACCCAGTACTTC. This codes for CSVVDRGRSETQYF.

This clonotype was seen a few times. The J gene is TRBJ1-1, the V gene TRBV5-5; D unresolved. The length of the CDR3 is 14 residues. Germline V lookup: CDR1 SGHKS, CDR2 YYEKEE (reference sequence). V lost 5 bases and J 3 bases, leaving 14 bases between the germline ends. DNA for the CDR3: TGTGCCAGCAGGAAGGGCTGGGAGGACACTGAAGCTTTCTTT. It translates to CASRKGWEDTEAFF.

This sequence joins TRBV12-3 or TRBV12-4 and TRBJ1-3, with D uncertain. The ends were cut back, 7 bases at V and 0 bases at J, with 13 bases in the middle. The CDR3 contains 15 residues. The CDR3 DNA sequence: TGTGCCAGCACCCCGACTCAAAGCTCTGGAAACACCATATATTTT. It specifies CASTPTQSSGNTIYF.

This chain connects TRBV25-1 to TRBJ2-1; D gene uncertain. V was pared by 4 bases and J by 12 bases, with 16 bases between. The CDR3 totals 13 residues. The V gene's germline CDR1 is MGHDK and CDR2 SYGVNS. The CDR3 region is CASSGLSGSGQFF. In DNA, the CDR3 is TGTGCCAGCAGTGGATTGTCGGGTTCTGGGCAGTTCTTC.

This clonotype was counted between two and nine times. This rearrangement joins TRBV20-1 to TRBJ1-2, with 8 positions matching TRBD1. V shed 1 base and J 0 bases; nucleotides not matched to a gene: 7. CDR3 length: 16 residues. Germline V gene lookup returns CDR1 DFQATT and CDR2 SNEGSKA (reference sequence). The CDR3 here is CSARAMTGEANYGYTF. In DNA form, the CDR3 reads TGCAGTGCTAGAGCCATGACAGGGGAAGCTAACTATGGCTACACCTTC.